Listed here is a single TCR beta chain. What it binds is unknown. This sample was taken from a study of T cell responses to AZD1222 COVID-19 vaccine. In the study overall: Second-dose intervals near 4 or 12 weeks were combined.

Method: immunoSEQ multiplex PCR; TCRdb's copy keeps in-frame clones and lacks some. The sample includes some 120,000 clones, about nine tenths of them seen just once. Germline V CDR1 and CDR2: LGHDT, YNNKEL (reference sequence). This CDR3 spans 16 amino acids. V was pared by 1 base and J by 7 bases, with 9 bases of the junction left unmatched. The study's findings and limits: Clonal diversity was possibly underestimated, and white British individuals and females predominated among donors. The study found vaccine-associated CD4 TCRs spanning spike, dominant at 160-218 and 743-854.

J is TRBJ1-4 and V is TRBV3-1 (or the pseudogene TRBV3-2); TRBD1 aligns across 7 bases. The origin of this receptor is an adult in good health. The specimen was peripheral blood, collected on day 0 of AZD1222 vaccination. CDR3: CASSQVGQAWGEKLFF. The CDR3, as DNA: TGTGCCAGCAGCCAAGTTGGACAGGCCTGGGGTGAAAAACTGTTTTTT.